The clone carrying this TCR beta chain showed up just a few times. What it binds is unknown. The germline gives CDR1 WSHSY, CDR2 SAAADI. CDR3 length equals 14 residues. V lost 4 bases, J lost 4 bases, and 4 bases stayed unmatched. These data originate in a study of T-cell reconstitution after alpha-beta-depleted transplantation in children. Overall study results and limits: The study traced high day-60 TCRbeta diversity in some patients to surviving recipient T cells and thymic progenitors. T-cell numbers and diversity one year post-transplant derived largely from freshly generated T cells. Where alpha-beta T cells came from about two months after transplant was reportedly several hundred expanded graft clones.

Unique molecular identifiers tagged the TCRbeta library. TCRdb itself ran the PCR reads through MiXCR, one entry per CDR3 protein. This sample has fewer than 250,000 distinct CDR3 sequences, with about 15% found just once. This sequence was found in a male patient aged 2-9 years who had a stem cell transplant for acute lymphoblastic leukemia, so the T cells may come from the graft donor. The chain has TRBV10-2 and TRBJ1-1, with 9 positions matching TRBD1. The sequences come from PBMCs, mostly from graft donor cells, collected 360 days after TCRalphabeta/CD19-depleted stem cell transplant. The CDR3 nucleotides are TGCGCCAGCAGTGTAGGGACAGGGAGCACTGAAGCTTTCTTT. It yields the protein CASSVGTGSTEAFF.